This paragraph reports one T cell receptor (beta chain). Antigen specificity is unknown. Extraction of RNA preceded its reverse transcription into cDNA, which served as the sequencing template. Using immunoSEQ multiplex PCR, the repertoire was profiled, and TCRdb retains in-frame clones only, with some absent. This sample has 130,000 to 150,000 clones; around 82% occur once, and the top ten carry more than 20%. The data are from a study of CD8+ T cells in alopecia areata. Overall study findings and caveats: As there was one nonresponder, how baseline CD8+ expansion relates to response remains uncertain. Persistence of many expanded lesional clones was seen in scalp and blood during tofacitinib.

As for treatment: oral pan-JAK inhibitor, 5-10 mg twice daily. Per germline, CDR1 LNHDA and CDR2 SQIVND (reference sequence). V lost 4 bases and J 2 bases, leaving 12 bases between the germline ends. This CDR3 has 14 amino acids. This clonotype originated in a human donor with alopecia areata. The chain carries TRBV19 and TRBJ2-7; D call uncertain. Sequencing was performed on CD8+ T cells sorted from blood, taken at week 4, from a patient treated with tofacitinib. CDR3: CASSNRVGTYEQYF. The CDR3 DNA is TGTGCCAGTAGTAACCGGGTCGGCACCTACGAGCAGTACTTC. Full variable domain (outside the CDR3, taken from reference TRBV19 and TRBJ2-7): DGGITQSPKYLFRKEGQNVTLSCEQNLNHDAMYWYRQDPGQGLRLIYYSQIVNDFQKGDIAEGYSVSREKKESFPLTVTSAQKNPTAFYLCASSNRVGTYEQYFGPGTRLTVT.